This TCR beta chain was sequenced for a study of beta chain features in type 1 diabetes. Germline assignment: CDR1 SGHTA and CDR2 FQGNSA. With 5 bases clipped from V and 1 base from J, the junction kept 9 bases outside the gene matches. This CDR3 has 16 amino acids. The authors reverse transcribed all of the isolated RNA, so sequencing captured expressed TCRB transcripts. The method was immunoSEQ multiplex PCR; TCRdb's version includes in-frame clones alone and lacks a portion of them. The profile shows around 300,000 clones, approximately 10% of them singletons. The V gene is TRBV7-2, the J gene TRBJ1-1, with 8 bases fitting TRBD1. This receptor was taken from a woman aged 25-40 years in good health. The specimen sequenced was naive CD4+ T cells from blood. This CDR3 reads CASSPRPGTGNTEAFF. The CDR3 DNA follows: TGTGCCAGCAGCCCTCGCCCTGGGACAGGGAACACTGAAGCTTTCTTT.